This entry describes one T cell receptor beta chain. Profiling relied on immunoSEQ multiplex PCR, and the TCRdb table lists in-frame clones only, not all of them. This table holds about 140,000 clones, approximately 92% found once. The CDR3 is 17 amino acids. Germline values: CDR1 KGHDR, CDR2 SFDVKD. The V and J ends lost 4 bases and 0 bases respectively, with 15 bases between them. These data originate in a study of control samples from healthy donors and cancer patients. The rearrangement joins TRBV24-1 to TRBJ2-1, with D possibly matching TRBD2 (5 bases). This TCR was recovered from a man between 25 and 39 years old in good health. Sequencing was done on a sample of blood. CDR3 region: CATSETRLRSSYNEQFF. DNA of the CDR3: TGTGCCACCAGTGAGACCCGACTACGGAGCTCCTACAATGAGCAGTTCTTC.